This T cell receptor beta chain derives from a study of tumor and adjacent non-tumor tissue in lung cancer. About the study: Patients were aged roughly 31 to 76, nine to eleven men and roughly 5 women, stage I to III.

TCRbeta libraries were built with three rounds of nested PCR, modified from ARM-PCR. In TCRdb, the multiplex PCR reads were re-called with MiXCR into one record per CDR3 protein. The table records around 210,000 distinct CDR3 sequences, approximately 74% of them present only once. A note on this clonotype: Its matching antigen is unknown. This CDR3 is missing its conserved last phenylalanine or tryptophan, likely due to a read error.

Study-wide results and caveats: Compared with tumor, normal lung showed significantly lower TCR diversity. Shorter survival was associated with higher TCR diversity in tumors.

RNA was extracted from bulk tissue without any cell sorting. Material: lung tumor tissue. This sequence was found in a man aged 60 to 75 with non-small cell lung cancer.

The CDR3 sequence: CSASGLAGHSSGGREQYL. Here the CDR3 DNA reads TGCAGTGCTAGCGGACTAGCGGGCCATTCCTCGGGGGGGCGGGAGCAGTACCTC. This chain links TRBV20-1 with TRBJ2-7; 11 bases agree with TRBD2. Germline CDR1 DFQATT, CDR2 SNEGSKA (reference sequence). Germline trimming cut 3 bases from V and 7 bases from J; bases unmatched to any gene: 20. The CDR3 extends over 18 amino acids.